What follows are 17 T cell receptor beta chains derived from one specimen sequenced in a study of T cells in Graves' hyperthyroidism and ophthalmopathy. Template material for amplifying TCR beta CDR3 regions consisted of RNA transcripts. In the first-round RT-PCR of the TCR CDR3, the HTBI primer set was used. TCRdb reanalysed the multiplex PCR reads using MiXCR and keeps one entry per CDR3 protein. The table lists around 450,000 distinct CDR3 sequences, 12% to 15% of them singletons, with about 5% in the top ten. The sample was blood. The source is a woman aged 18-29 years with Graves' hyperthyroidism.

This clonotype came up many times. The J gene is TRBJ2-1, the V gene TRBV28; TRBD1 aligns across 8 bases. The CDR3 runs 15 residues. After removal of 6 bases from V and 2 bases from J, the junction contained 6 bases not matched to a gene. The germline V gene encodes CDR1 MDHEN and CDR2 SYDVKM. DNA of the CDR3: TGTGCCAGCAGCCAAAAACAGGGGGCCTACAATGAGCAGTTCTTC. Translating it yields CASSQKQGAYNEQFF.

In its sample, this clonotype was seen many times. V is TRBV5-1 and J is TRBJ2-7, with TRBD1 matching 9 bases. Germline loops: CDR1 SGHRS, CDR2 YFSETQ. This CDR3 spans 14 amino acids. With 4 bases clipped from V and 5 bases from J, the junction kept 7 bases outside the gene matches. The CDR3 is CASSGDRVYDEQYF. The DNA of the CDR3 is TGCGCCAGCAGCGGGGACAGGGTGTACGACGAGCAGTACTTC.

The chain has TRBV4-1 and TRBJ1-4; 7 bases match TRBD1. The germline gives CDR1 MGHRA, CDR2 YSYEKL. V shed 5 bases and J 7 bases; nucleotides not matched to a gene: 13. The CDR3 extends over 16 amino acids. CDR3 amino acids: CASSYRQGQGGEKLFF. For the CDR3, the DNA is TGCGCCAGCAGCTACCGACAGGGCCAGGGTGGTGAAAAACTGTTTTTT.

Note on this clonotype: One base away lies a much larger clone, so this may be a sequencing read error. The chain combines TRBV12-3 or TRBV12-4 with TRBJ1-3, with 7 bases matching TRBD1. The CDR3 loop spans 17 amino acids. The CDR3 is CASSTEVEGAIGSTIYF. CDR3 nucleotides: TGTGCCAGCAGCACTGAAGTGGAGGGGGCGATTGGAAGCACCATATATTTT.

At least ten counts were recorded for this clonotype. The genes are TRBV7-9 and TRBJ2-7; 11 bases fit TRBD1. Trimming cost V 8 bases and J 0 bases; bases outside gene matches: 12. The CDR3 runs 17 residues. Germline V gives CDR1 SEHNR, CDR2 FQNEAQ (reference sequence). CDR3 in amino acids: CASVPGQGVLSSYEQYF. The CDR3 coding sequence is TGTGCCAGCGTACCGGGACAGGGGGTACTTTCCTCCTACGAGCAGTACTTC.

This clonotype was detected many times. CDR3 nucleotides: TGCAGTGCTAGAGTGAGACAGGTCTACTACTATGGCTACACCTTC. It specifies CSARVRQVYYYGYTF. The genes are TRBV20-1 and TRBJ1-2; D might be TRBD1 (6 bases). The CDR3 is made up of 15 amino acids. The V gene's germline CDR1 is DFQATT and CDR2 SNEGSKA (reference sequence). Trimming cost V 1 base and J 3 bases, with 15 bases left between them.

This clonotype was observed many times. The chain couples TRBV6-1 to TRBJ2-5, with D unresolved. The length of the CDR3 is 14 residues. The ends were cut back, 5 bases at V and 4 bases at J, with 14 bases in the middle. CDR1 is MNHNS, CDR2 SASEGT, per germline. The CDR3 DNA reads TGTGCCAGCAGTCCCCGGGCTGGGATAGAGACCCAGTACTTC. Protein: CASSPRAGIETQYF.

V usage is TRBV3-1 and J usage is TRBJ2-7; TRBD2 matches 10 bases. The CDR3 is made up of 16 amino acids. Germline lookup yields CDR1 LGHDT and CDR2 YNNKEL (reference sequence). J lost 0 bases, V lost 1 base, and 3 bases had no gene match. The CDR3 sequence is CASSQGGLASSYEQYF. CDR3 DNA sequence: TGTGCCAGCAGCCAAGGGGGACTAGCGAGCTCCTACGAGCAGTACTTC.

At least ten counts were recorded for this clonotype. The rearrangement links TRBV29-1 to TRBJ2-7; TRBD1 matches 8 bases. The CDR3 is 13 amino acids. The germline V gene encodes CDR1 SQVTM and CDR2 ANQGSEA. This CDR3 is CSGLGQESYEQYF. DNA for the CDR3: TGCAGTGGGCTGGGACAGGAATCCTACGAGCAGTACTTC.

V gene TRBV25-1 combines with J gene TRBJ1-2; the D gene is possibly TRBD1 (5 bases). V lost 3 bases and J lost 0, with 11 bases in between. The length of the CDR3 is 15 residues. Germline CDR1 MGHDK, CDR2 SYGVNS. The CDR3 DNA is TGTGCCAGCAGTGACCCCGGGGGGACTAACTATGGCTACACCTTC. This sequence encodes CASSDPGGTNYGYTF.

This clonotype occurred many times. At one of its ends the junction is not consistent with the germline gene, which may arise from a read error. V gene TRBV12-3 or TRBV12-4 combines with J gene TRBJ2-1; 7 nucleotides line up with TRBD2. The CDR3 is made up of 16 amino acids. Written as DNA, the CDR3 is TGTGCCAGCAGTCTAGCGGCAGGGAGGTCTGACAATGAGCAGTTCTTC. Its translation is CASSLAAGRSDNEQFF.

This clonotype has ten or more counts. The gene calls are TRBV3-1 and TRBJ1-5; 8 bases align to TRBD1. Germline CDR1 reads LGHDT; CDR2 reads YNNKEL (reference sequence). The V segment lost 0 bases and the J segment 7 bases; nucleotides outside the gene matches: 5. The CDR3 length is 15 residues. The CDR3 region has the DNA TGTGCCAGCAGCCAAGACTTAACAGGGGGGCAGCCCCAGCATTTT. It specifies CASSQDLTGGQPQHF. Supplemented by reference TRBV3-1 and TRBJ1-5, the full variable domain reads DTAVSQTPKYLVTQMGNDKSIKCEQNLGHDTMYWYKQDSKKFLKIMFSYNNKELIINETVPNRFSPKSPDKAHLNLHINSLELGDSAVYFCASSQDLTGGQPQHFGDGTRLSIL.

This clonotype was detected many times. V usage is TRBV6-4 and J usage is TRBJ2-2; D not resolved. The CDR3 contains 13 residues. Germline V gene data show CDR1 as MRHNA and CDR2 as SNTAGT. The V and J ends lost 3 bases and 5 bases respectively, with 7 bases between them. The CDR3 sequence is CASSDLVTGELFF. The CDR3 bases are TGTGCCAGCAGTGATCTAGTGACCGGGGAGCTGTTTTTT.

The rearrangement uses TRBV6-1 and TRBJ2-6, with TRBD2 matching 9 bases. Germline CDR1 MNHNS, CDR2 SASEGT. After removal of 0 bases from V and 3 bases from J, the junction contained 3 bases not matched to a gene. The CDR3 has 17 amino acids. CDR3 loop: CASSEAGLAVGANVLTF. The CDR3 DNA reads TGTGCCAGCAGTGAAGCGGGACTAGCTGTTGGGGCCAACGTCCTGACTTTC.

Many counts were recorded for this clonotype. V usage is TRBV6-2 or TRBV6-3 and J usage is TRBJ1-1, with D unclear. Trimming removed 5 bases at V and 1 base at J, with 14 bases between. This CDR3 spans 15 amino acids. Germline V gene lookup returns CDR1 MNHEY and CDR2 SVGEGT. The CDR3 DNA reads as TGTGCCAGCAGTAATCTCCGGAGGACGAACACTGAAGCTTTCTTT. Protein product: CASSNLRRTNTEAFF.

The rearrangement links TRBV5-6 to TRBJ2-5, with no clear D. Trimming stripped 1 base from V and 0 bases from J, with 4 bases between. CDR3 length: 13 residues. The germline CDR1 and CDR2 sequences are SGHDT and YYEEEE. CDR3 protein: CASSLPHQETQYF. CDR3 bases: TGTGCCAGCAGCTTGCCTCACCAAGAGACCCAGTACTTC.

V is TRBV9 and J is TRBJ1-6; 7 positions agree with TRBD1. The germline CDR1 and CDR2 sequences are SGDLS and YYNGEE. The junction had 12 bases not matched to a gene; V was cut back by 3 bases and J by 9 bases. The CDR3 length is 16 residues. CDR3 sequence (DNA): TGTGCCAGCAGCGGGGGACAGTCCTTTCTTGGTTCACCCCTCCACTTT. It codes for CASSGGQSFLGSPLHF.